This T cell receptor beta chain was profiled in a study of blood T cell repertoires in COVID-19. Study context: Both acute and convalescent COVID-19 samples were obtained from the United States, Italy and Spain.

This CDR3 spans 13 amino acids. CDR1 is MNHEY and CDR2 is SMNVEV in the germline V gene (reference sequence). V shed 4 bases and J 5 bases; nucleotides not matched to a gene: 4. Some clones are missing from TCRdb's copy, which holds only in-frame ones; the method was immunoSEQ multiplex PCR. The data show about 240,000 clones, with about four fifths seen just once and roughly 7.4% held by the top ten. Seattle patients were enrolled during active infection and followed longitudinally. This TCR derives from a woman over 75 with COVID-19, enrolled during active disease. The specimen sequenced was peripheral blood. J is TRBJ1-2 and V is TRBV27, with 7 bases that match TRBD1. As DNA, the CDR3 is TGTGCCAGCAGTTCGGGACAGAGGTATGGCTACACCTTC. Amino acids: CASSSGQRYGYTF.